Each of the 11 T cell receptor beta chains below was sequenced from the same sample in a study of blood T cell repertoires in COVID-19. Profiled with immunoSEQ multiplex PCR; TCRdb holds only in-frame clones, not every one. This sample has over 250,000 clones; around 90% occur once, and the top ten carry about a tenth. The sample taken for sequencing was peripheral blood. The receptors originated from a woman in her 70s with COVID-19, enrolled during active disease.

In its sample, this clone was seen a few times. The chain is built from TRBV4-1 and TRBJ2-5; 9 bases fit TRBD2. The germline gives CDR1 MGHRA, CDR2 YSYEKL. V gave up 4 bases and J gave up 4 bases; unmatched junction bases: 13. The CDR3 consists of 17 residues. CDR3 DNA: TGCGCCAGCAGCCTACTAGGGGCGGGAGGGCCCGGAGAGACCCAGTACTTC. The encoded protein is CASSLLGAGGPGETQYF.

In DNA, the CDR3 is TGTGCCAGTCCCCTTTACGGAAGGAGGGGAAATATCACAGATACGCAGTATTTT. Encoded protein: CASPLYGRRGNITDTQYF. This chain links TRBV27 with TRBJ2-3; tentative D call: TRBD2 (6 bases). The CDR3 sequence is 18 residues long. V lost 9 bases and J lost 2, with 27 bases in between. Germline values: CDR1 MNHEY, CDR2 SMNVEV (reference sequence).

The gene calls are TRBV10-1 and TRBJ1-5, with D possibly TRBD1 on 5 matching bases. Germline V lookup: CDR1 WNHNN, CDR2 SYGVQD (reference sequence). The CDR3 has 14 amino acids. With 10 bases removed from V and 2 bases from J, the gap between germline ends came to 15 bases. The CDR3 DNA follows: TGCGCCACCATAGACAGAAAACGCAATCAGCCCCAGCATTTT. This encodes CATIDRKRNQPQHF.

This clone was detected once. V is TRBV6-5 and J is TRBJ1-1, with D perhaps matching TRBD1 (6 bases). Trimming pared 2 bases from V and 4 bases from J, leaving 17 bases between. From germline, CDR1 is MNHEY and CDR2 SVGAGI. The CDR3 is made up of 16 amino acids. The CDR3 loop is CASSYAPSGGATEAFF. The CDR3 bases are TGTGCCAGCAGTTACGCACCGTCCGGGGGGGCCACTGAAGCTTTCTTT.

This clone was observed a handful of times. The CDR3 reads CASSINRGNTEAFF. For the CDR3, the DNA is TGTGCCAGTAGTATAAACCGGGGGAACACTGAAGCTTTCTTT. The V call is TRBV19, the J call TRBJ1-1, with D unclear. Germline-derived CDR1 and CDR2 are LNHDA and SQIVND (reference sequence). Between the trimmed V and J ends, which lost 2 bases and 1 base, there was a span of 8 bases. The CDR3 contains 14 residues.

V usage is TRBV20-1 and J usage is TRBJ2-1; weak D call: TRBD1 (6 bases). CDR1 is DFQATT, CDR2 SNEGSKA, per germline (reference sequence). This CDR3 spans 12 amino acids. Trimming took 3 bases from V and 6 from J, leaving 9 bases between them. CDR3 amino acids: CSASSTGNEQFF. The CDR3 DNA sequence: TGCAGTGCTAGTTCGACAGGCAATGAGCAGTTCTTC.

This clone was observed a single time. Other DNA sequences within the sample encode an identical CDR3. The chain recombines TRBV28 with TRBJ1-2; 7 bases are a match to TRBD1. Per germline, CDR1 MDHEN and CDR2 SYDVKM. The CDR3 runs to 11 residues. With 8 bases clipped from V and 5 bases from J, the junction kept 2 bases outside the gene matches. The CDR3 sequence: CASRQGYGYTF. The CDR3 nucleotides are TGTGCCAGCCGACAGGGTTATGGCTACACCTTC.

This chain joins TRBV18 and TRBJ1-5; the match to TRBD1 covers 10 bases. The length of the CDR3 is 16 residues. CDR1 is KGHSH and CDR2 is LQKENI in the germline V gene. The V gene end was trimmed by 2 bases and the J gene end by 2 bases; junction bases not matched to a gene: 3. CDR3 DNA sequence: TGTGCCAGCTCACCAGAGACAGGGGGCGGCAATCAGCCCCAGCATTTT. As protein: CASSPETGGGNQPQHF.

The rearrangement uses TRBV5-6 and TRBJ2-7, with D possibly matching TRBD1 (5 bases). Trimming took off 0 bases at V and 6 bases at J, with 13 bases between the two ends. The CDR3 extends over 14 amino acids. Looked up from germline, CDR1 is SGHDT and CDR2 is YYEEEE. CDR3 in amino acids: CASSLVQGLGEQYF. The CDR3 nucleotides read TGTGCCAGCAGCTTGGTTCAGGGTCTGGGCGAGCAGTACTTC.

This chain links TRBV5-6 with TRBJ1-6; D possibly corresponds to TRBD1 (6 bases). The V and J ends lost 4 bases and 0 bases respectively, with 11 bases between them. The CDR3 sequence is 16 residues long. Germline CDR1 reads SGHDT; CDR2 reads YYEEEE. Here the CDR3 reads CASSLDRSSYNSPLHF. The CDR3 DNA is TGTGCCAGCAGCCTCGACAGGAGCTCCTATAATTCACCCCTCCACTTT.

The rearrangement joins TRBV27 to TRBJ1-1; the match to TRBD1 covers 7 bases. This CDR3 spans 15 amino acids. V trimming: 5 bases; J trimming: 8 bases; junction bases outside the gene matches: 14. Germline loops: CDR1 MNHEY, CDR2 SMNVEV (reference sequence). CDR3 in amino acids: CASSAQGQGKEEAFF. For the CDR3, the DNA is TGTGCCAGCAGTGCACAGGGGCAGGGCAAGGAAGAAGCTTTCTTT.